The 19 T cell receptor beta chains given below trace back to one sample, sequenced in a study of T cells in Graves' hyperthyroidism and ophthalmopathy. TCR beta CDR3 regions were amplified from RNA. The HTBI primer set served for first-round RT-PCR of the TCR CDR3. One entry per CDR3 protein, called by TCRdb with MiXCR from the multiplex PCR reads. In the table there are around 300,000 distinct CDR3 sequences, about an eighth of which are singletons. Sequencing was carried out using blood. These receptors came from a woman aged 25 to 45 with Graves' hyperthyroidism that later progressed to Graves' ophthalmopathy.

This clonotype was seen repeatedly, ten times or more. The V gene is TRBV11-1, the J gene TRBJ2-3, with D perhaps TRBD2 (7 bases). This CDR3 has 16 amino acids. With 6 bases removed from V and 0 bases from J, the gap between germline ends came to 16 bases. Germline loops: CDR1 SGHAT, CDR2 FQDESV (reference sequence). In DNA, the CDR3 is TGTGCCAGCAGAAGGGGGGCTAGCGGAAGCACAGATACGCAGTATTTT. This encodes CASRRGASGSTDTQYF.

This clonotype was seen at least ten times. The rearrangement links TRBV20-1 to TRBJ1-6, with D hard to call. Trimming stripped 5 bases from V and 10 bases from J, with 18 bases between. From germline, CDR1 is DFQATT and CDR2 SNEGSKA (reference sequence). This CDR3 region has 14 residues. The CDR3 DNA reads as TGCAGTGCTGGAGGGTATGGCTTCGAATCACCCCTCCACTTT. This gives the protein CSAGGYGFESPLHF.

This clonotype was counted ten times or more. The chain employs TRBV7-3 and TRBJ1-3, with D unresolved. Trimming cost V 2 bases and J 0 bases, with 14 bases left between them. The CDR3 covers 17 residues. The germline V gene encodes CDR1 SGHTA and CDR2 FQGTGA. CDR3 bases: TGTGCCAGCAGCTTAGCAACGGCCCCAAGCTCTGGAAACACCATATATTTT. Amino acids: CASSLATAPSSGNTIYF.

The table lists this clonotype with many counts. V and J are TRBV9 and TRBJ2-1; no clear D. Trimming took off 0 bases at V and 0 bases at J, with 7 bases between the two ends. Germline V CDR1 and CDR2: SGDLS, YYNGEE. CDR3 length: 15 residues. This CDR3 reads CASSVGGASYNEQFF. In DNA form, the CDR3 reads TGTGCCAGCAGCGTAGGGGGTGCCTCCTACAATGAGCAGTTCTTC.

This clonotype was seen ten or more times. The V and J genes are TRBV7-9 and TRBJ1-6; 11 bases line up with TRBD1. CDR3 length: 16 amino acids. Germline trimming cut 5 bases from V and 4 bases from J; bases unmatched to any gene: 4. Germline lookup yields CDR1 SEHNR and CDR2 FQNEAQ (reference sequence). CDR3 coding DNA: TGTGCCAGCAGCCCAGGACAGGGGGCTTATAATTCACCCCTCCACTTT. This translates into CASSPGQGAYNSPLHF.

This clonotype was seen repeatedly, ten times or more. The CDR3 bases are TGTGCCAGCAGTTCGGCCGGGACAGGCCTCTATGGCTACACCTTC. Protein: CASSSAGTGLYGYTF. The rearrangement links TRBV6-2 or TRBV6-3 to TRBJ1-2; TRBD1 aligns across 8 bases. With 4 bases clipped from V and 4 bases from J, the junction kept 8 bases outside the gene matches. From germline, CDR1 is MNHEY and CDR2 SVGEGT. The CDR3 covers 15 residues.

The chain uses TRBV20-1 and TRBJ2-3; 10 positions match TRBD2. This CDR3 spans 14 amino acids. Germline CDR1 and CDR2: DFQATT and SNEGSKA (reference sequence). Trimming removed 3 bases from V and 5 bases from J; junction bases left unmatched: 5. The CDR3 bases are TGCAGTGCTAGGAGCGGGGGGGCGTTAGATACGCAGTATTTT. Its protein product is CSARSGGALDTQYF.

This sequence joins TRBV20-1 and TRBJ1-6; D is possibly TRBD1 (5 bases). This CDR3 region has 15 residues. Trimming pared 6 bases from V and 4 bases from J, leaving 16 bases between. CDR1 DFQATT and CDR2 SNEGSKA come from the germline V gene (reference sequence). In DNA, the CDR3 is TGCAGTGCCCCCTTCCAGGGAACTTATAATTCACCCCTCCACTTT. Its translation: CSAPFQGTYNSPLHF.

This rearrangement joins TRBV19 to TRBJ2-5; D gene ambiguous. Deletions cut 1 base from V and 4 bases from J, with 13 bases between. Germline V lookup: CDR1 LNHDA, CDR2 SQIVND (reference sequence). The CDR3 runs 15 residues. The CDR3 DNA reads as TGTGCCAGTAGTATAGTGCCTCCCCTCGGAGAGACCCAGTACTTC. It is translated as CASSIVPPLGETQYF.

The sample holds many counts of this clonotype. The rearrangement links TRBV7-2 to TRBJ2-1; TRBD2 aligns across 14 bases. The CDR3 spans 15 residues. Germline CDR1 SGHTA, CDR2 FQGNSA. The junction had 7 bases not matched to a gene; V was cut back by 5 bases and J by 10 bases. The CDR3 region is CASSPGLAGGREQFF. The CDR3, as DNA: TGTGCCAGCAGCCCCGGACTAGCGGGAGGAAGAGAGCAGTTCTTC.

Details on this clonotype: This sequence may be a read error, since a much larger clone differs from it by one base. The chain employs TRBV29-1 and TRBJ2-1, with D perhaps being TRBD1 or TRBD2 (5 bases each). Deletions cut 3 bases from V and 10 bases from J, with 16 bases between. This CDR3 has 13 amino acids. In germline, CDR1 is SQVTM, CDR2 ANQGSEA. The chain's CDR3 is CSVDQGWWDEQFF. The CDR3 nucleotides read TGCAGCGTTGACCAGGGCTGGTGGGACGAGCAGTTCTTC.

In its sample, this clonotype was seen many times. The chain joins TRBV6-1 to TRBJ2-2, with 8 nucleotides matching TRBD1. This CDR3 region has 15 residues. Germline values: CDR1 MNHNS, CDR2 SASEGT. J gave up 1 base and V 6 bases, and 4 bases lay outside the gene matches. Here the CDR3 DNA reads TGTGCCAGCAGGCAAGGGACAGGGAACACCGGGGAGCTGTTTTTT. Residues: CASRQGTGNTGELFF.

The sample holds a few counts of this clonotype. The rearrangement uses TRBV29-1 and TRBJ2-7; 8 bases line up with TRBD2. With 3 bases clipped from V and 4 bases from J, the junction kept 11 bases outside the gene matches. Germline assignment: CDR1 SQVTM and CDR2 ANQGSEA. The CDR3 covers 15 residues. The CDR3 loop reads CSVDGLAGSPYEQYF. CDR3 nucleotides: TGCAGCGTTGATGGGCTAGCGGGTTCTCCTTACGAGCAGTACTTC.

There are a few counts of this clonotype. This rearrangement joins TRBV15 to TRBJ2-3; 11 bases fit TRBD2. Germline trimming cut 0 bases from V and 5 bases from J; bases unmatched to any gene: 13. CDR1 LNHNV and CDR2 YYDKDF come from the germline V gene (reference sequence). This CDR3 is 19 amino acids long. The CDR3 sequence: CATSRDLVSGRAGGDTQYF. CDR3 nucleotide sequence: TGTGCCACCAGCAGAGATTTGGTTAGCGGGAGGGCTGGGGGAGATACGCAGTATTTT.

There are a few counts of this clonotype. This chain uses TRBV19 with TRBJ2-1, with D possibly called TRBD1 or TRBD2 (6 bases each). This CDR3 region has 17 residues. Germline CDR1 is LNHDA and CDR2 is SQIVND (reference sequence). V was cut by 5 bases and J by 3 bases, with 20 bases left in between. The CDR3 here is CASSGGLASRVYNEQFF. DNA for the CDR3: TGTGCCAGTAGTGGGGGGCTAGCGTCGAGGGTCTACAATGAGCAGTTCTTC.

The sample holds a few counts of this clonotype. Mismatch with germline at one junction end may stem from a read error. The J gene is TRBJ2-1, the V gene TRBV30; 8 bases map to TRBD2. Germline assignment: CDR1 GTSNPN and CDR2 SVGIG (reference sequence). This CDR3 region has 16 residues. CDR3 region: CAWSGASGLSYNEQSF. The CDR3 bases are TGTGCCTGGAGTGGGGCTAGCGGGCTTTCCTACAATGAGCAGTCCTTC.

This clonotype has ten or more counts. This CDR3 is CALYAGWDTEAFF. CDR3 DNA sequence: TGTGCCCTCTACGCAGGGTGGGACACTGAAGCTTTCTTT. The genes are TRBV30 and TRBJ1-1, with TRBD1 as a possible D gene (5 bases). Germline lookup yields CDR1 GTSNPN and CDR2 SVGIG (reference sequence). V was clipped by 8 bases and J by 3 bases, with 16 bases between them. The CDR3 runs 13 residues.

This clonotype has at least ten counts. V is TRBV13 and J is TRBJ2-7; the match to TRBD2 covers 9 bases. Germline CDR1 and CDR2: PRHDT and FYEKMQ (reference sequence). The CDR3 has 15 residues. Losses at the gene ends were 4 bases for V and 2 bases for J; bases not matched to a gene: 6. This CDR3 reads CASSSPTSGAYEQYF. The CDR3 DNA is TGTGCCAGCAGCTCCCCGACTAGCGGCGCCTACGAGCAGTACTTC.

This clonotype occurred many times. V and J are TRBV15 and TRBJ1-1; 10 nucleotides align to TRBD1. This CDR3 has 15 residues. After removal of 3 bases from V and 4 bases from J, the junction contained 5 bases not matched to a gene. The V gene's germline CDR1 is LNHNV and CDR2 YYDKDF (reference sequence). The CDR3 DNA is TGTGCCACCAGCAGCAAGGGACAGGGGAGCACTGAAGCTTTCTTT. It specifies CATSSKGQGSTEAFF.